A selection of T cell receptor beta chains follows, all from one sample in a study of vaccination and CD4 T cells after COVID-19. No antigen has been assigned to these receptors. TCRdb reanalysed the PCR reads using MiXCR and keeps one entry per CDR3 protein. The sample lists fewer than 25,000 distinct CDR3 sequences, 30% to 45% occurring once. Sequenced here: CD4+ T cells from blood, cultured in vitro, sampled about 7 months after SARS-CoV-2 vaccination. All receptors derive from a human donor who had recovered from COVID-19. The CDR3 runs from the conserved cysteine through the conserved F or W. A D gene is named only where the DNA matches it firmly. Clone size is not always given. Where it is, it says once, few, many or a class for expanded clones.

clone size	V gene	D gene	J gene	CDR3 DNA	CDR3 protein
NA	TRBV20-1	NA	TRBJ2-5	TGCAGTGCTAGGAAGCGGATCTACCAAGAGACCCAGTACTTC	CSARKRIYQETQYF
NA	TRBV30	TRBD1	TRBJ2-7	TGTGCCTGGAGTGTTTTTGGACAGGGCCTATCCTACGAGCAGTACTTC	CAWSVFGQGLSYEQYF
NA	TRBV6-1	TRBD2	TRBJ2-3	TGTGCCAGCATCAGTAAATTGCGGGAGTTCACGGATACGCAGTATTTT	CASISKLREFTDTQYF
few	TRBV19	TRBD1	TRBJ1-2	TGTGCCAGTAGCAGGGGGCGCCTCGGGGTTACTGGCTACACCTTC	CASSRGRLGVTGYTF
few	TRBV5-8	NA	TRBJ2-5	TGTGCCAGCAGCTTGTCTCAGGGGAGAGAGACCCAGTACTTC	CASSLSQGRETQYF
NA	TRBV4-3	NA	TRBJ2-7	TGCGCCAGCAGTTTAGAGACACCCTCCTACGAGCAGTACTTC	CASSLETPSYEQYF
NA	TRBV7-2	TRBD1	TRBJ2-7	TGTGCCAGCAGCTTAGCTCAGGCAGGGGGCTACGAGCAGTACTTC	CASSLAQAGGYEQYF
NA	TRBV20-1	TRBD2	TRBJ2-2	TGCAGTGCTGAGGGACTACTCAACACCGGGGAGCTGTTTTTT	CSAEGLLNTGELFF
NA	TRBV27	NA	TRBJ1-6	TGTGCCAGCAGTTTAATCACAGGTCTCTATAATTCACCCCTCCACTTT	CASSLITGLYNSPLHF
few	TRBV28	NA	TRBJ2-5	TGTGCCAGCAGTACCTCAGGTGGGGTTGAGACCCAGTACTTC	CASSTSGGVETQYF
NA	TRBV7-8	NA	TRBJ2-2	TGTGCCAGCAGCTTTAGCGGATCCGGGGAGCTGTTTTTT	CASSFSGSGELFF
few	TRBV20-1	NA	TRBJ2-5	TGCAGTGCCAGGCGGAAACAGGGTGCGTTGGAAGAGACCCAGTACTTC	CSARRKQGALEETQYF
few	TRBV19	NA	TRBJ1-5	TGTGCCAGTAGTATAGGGGATGTGGCAGGGTCGATCAGGGCCCAGCATTTT	CASSIGDVAGSIRAQHF
NA	TRBV24-1	TRBD2	TRBJ2-7	TGTGCCACCAGTGGTCGGGCTAGCGGAACCGTCTACGAGCAGTACTTC	CATSGRASGTVYEQYF